The TCR beta chain under discussion was sequenced for a study of cytomegalovirus exposure and HLA in healthy donors (dated by TCRdb to about 2017). At the level of the whole study: An earlier analysis of roughly 500 of the donors reported 250 to 300 Gb of sequence data and 117 million unique TCR beta sequences obtained from some 170 million T cells. A separate validation cohort of approximately 120 different subjects was used in addition to the 666-subject first cohort. A later genetic analysis used genome-wide SNP genotypes for about 65% of the 666 donors, treating that subset as a discovery cohort. Class I and class II HLA loci were covered by the typing at four-digit resolution. To study patterns of TCR occurrence, a later analysis re-analyzed previously published TCR beta repertoires from 650 to 750 donors and added high-resolution HLA genotyping. Donor age, sex, ethnicity and CMV serostatus were collected together with the repertoire data. Among around 400 genotyped donors of the cohort, an average of around 240,000 unique TCR beta nucleotide sequences were sequenced per donor, around 18% of them non-productive. Four or five DR-DQ haplotypes were handled as single units for association and clustering, since linkage in the cohort was strong. The later analysis used no new phenotypic data to find candidate immune exposures, relying instead on TCR beta sequences and their occurrence across donors. The study aimed to test whether cataloging public T cell receptors could reveal signatures of past pathogen exposure. Using immunosequencing, the study profiled T cell repertoires from approximately 700 subjects and related those repertoires to cytomegalovirus serostatus. High-throughput TCR immunosequencing, statistical association of individual TCRs with disease status, and machine learning were combined to predict cytomegalovirus infection status. All discovery cohort repertoires had been generated using a single sequencing platform. An earlier analysis of more than 450 of the donors used high-throughput TCR beta sequencing to judge whether each TCR beta V gene segment behaved as functional or pseudogenic. An early release covering roughly 600 HLA-typed donors comprised about 300 gigabases of sequencing data and around 80 million unique TCR sequences. Of the roughly 400 genotyped donors, roughly 80% fell in the genetic ancestry cluster associated with self-reported Caucasian donors. Typing coverage varied by locus: roughly 629-640 donors for A, B, C, DRB1 and DQB1; 500 to 550 for DQA1; about 590 for DPA1; roughly 450 for DPB1. The paper as a whole reports these results and caveats: In a later analysis, HLA-associated TCR beta chains showed more clonal expansion and lower generation probabilities than non-associated chains that were equally common. A later analysis found that most CMV-associated TCR beta chains appeared HLA-restricted, with HLA associations seemingly driven largely by CMV exposure. Linkage disequilibrium might explain the correlated functional status among segregating V segments, but an unknown experimental factor could not be excluded. The study gave a list of 150 to 200 TCR beta chains associated with cytomegalovirus. Presence/absence analyses assumed roughly uniform sequencing depth across donors, an assumption that may not hold. According to a later analysis, TCR association rates differed among HLA loci, with DRB1 alleles showing the most associated TCRs and HLA-C alleles showing the fewest. When HLA alleles, especially DR and DQ, strongly co-occurred, attributing TCR associations to individual alleles was difficult. Across donors, most TCR sequences were observed very rarely, whereas some public TCRs were present in many individuals. The classifier was reported to diagnose cytomegalovirus status with high specificity and sensitivity in both the original and validation cohorts. The authors suggested that the approach could potentially be extended to other disease states and immunological phenotypes. HLA typing was unavailable for some donors at each locus, so association tests used only the typed subset. In an earlier analysis of approximately 590 of the donors, most TCR beta V segments appeared in productive rearrangements about 87% or about 30% of the time, broadly matching IMGT annotations. A further reported finding was that TCR beta sequences accurately predicted the HLA-A and HLA-B alleles for most subjects in the first cohort. Some IMGT-functional V segments, including TRBV6-2 and TRBV6-3, could not be distinguished by the 87-base-pair reads and were therefore excluded. According to a later genetic analysis, donors in an Asian-associated ancestry cluster had fewer N-insertions in productive TCRs than the roughly 700-donor mean. Because counts were too low, about 17 rarely observed V segments, including chromosome 9 orphons, were excluded from the earlier analysis of 587 of the donors. CMV serostatus was the only immune exposure information available for the cohort. A group of highly shared sequence variants was considered likely to be a technical artifact of the sequencing pipeline. According to a later analysis, parvovirus B19, influenza, CMV and Epstein-Barr virus appeared linked to several top co-occurrence clusters. At a false discovery rate of 0.05, a later analysis linked roughly 17,000 TCR beta sequences to specific HLA alleles. In this cohort, only TCR beta chains were sequenced, and detectable features were limited by the absence of alpha or paired-chain data. Three of the identified cytomegalovirus-associated TCR beta chains were confirmed in vitro to be specific for cytomegalovirus antigens. An association between a missense DCLRE1C variant and V-gene and J-gene trimming of TCR beta chains was found in a later genetic analysis and replicated in an independent cohort.

The cohort comprised some 680 healthy bone marrow donors. Cohort members were all nominally healthy when sampled, although unrecorded immune exposures were likely present. The donor tested CMV seronegative, placing the donor among the 350 to 400 seronegative members of the cohort. A peripheral blood sample was collected from each donor, and TCR beta sequencing was performed on peripheral blood mononuclear cells. The Qiagen DNeasy Blood Extraction Kit was used to extract genomic DNA from the blood cell samples. The germline V and J ends show losses of 1 base and 13 bases respectively, and no gene match explains 8 bases of the junction. The CDR3 numbers 14 residues from cysteine through phenylalanine. Just CDR3 DNA is preserved here, 42 bases in frame from base 1. CDR1 and CDR2 are read off the germline V gene as SGHVS and FNYEAQ. The library was generated by the immunoSEQ multiplex PCR assay. A mixture of 60 forward primers for TCR Vbeta segments and 13 reverse primers for TCR Jbeta segments was used in the multiplex PCR. Amplification of the CDR3 region of rearranged TCR beta genes was performed with a multiplex PCR assay on genomic DNA. The amplified TCR beta libraries were sequenced on the Illumina HiSeq System as 87-base-pair reads. In the source study's methods: Across the 600 to 700 repertoires, a later analysis counted around 80 million unique TCR beta chains, 9 million to 14 million of which were shared by at least two donors. Raw reads were error-corrected and collapsed into unique sequences with a nearest-neighbor algorithm that merged closely related sequences to remove PCR and sequencing errors. Alignment of CDR3 sequences to IMGT reference sequences was used to assign V, D and J gene segments. For a sequence to be retained, a match of at least six nucleotides to both a V gene segment and a J gene segment was required. Rearrangements were classified as productive when the CDR3 lacked stop codons and remained in frame with V and J, and all other rearrangements were classified as non-productive. Following IMGT convention, CDR3 was defined as the stretch from the second conserved V-encoded cysteine to the conserved J-encoded phenylalanine. The earlier analysis of about 610 of the donors excluded any sequence lacking an unambiguous match to a single V gene segment. In an earlier analysis of 500 to 750 of the donors, V segments were called functional above 56.7% productive rearrangements and were called segregating when the between-donor standard deviation exceeded 5%. A statistical classification framework was built for diagnosing cytomegalovirus status from the catalog of TCR beta chain sequences. V and J gene assignment, in a later analysis, came from comparing TCR nucleotide sequences with IMGT/GENE-DB human TR gene sequences. A later analysis assigned CDR3 sequences and most-parsimonious VDJ recombination scenarios with the TCRdist pipeline. In a later analysis, each TCR beta chain was defined by its CDR3 amino acid sequence together with its V-gene family, and reads lacking a unique V-gene family were excluded. To address suspected cross-contamination and a sequencing artifact, a later analysis removed 592 highly shared, low-generation-probability nucleotide sequences. For each public chain, a later analysis derived a clonal expansion index from normalized ranks of inferred template counts within each repertoire. In a later analysis, generation probabilities were computed with a VDJ recombination model fitted to out-of-frame rearrangements, and the resulting probabilities were checked against IGoR. In a later analysis, hypergeometric tests were used to score TCR-TCR, TCR-HLA and TCR-CMV co-occurrence, with a repertoire-size bias correction applied to TCR pairs. A later analysis estimated false discovery rates by permuting HLA or CMV assignments 20 times. In a later analysis, co-occurring TCRs were grouped with DBSCAN, and TCRdist sequence similarity was added when clustering was performed within HLA-allele-positive subsets. Co-occurrence clustering excluded repertoires with fewer than 30,000 or more than 120,000 public chains, plus five with anomalous nucleotide sharing. TCRdb's version of the immuneACCESS table is confined to in-frame rearrangements and falls short of the full clone set. An unresolved V gene accounts for under half of the shortfall where checked; the remainder is of unknown origin. Clonal size and the V and J genes are those of that table, whereas D and trimming came from the DNA. This sample gives under 250,000 clones in total; 75% to 85% of them show up just once. The ten largest clones add up to about 2.2% of the sample.

With respect to this clone: No antigen is known for it. It has no much larger one-base neighbor in the sample; base qualities were not kept.

The chain employs TRBV7-6 and TRBJ2-1, with 9 bases aligning to TRBD1. The sequencing input was PBMCs. The TCR was taken from a woman between 45 and 60 years old in good health and CMV-seronegative. The DNA reads as follows: TGTGCCAGCAGCTTAGGAGCCACAGGGGGCGGACAGTTCTTC. This codes for CASSLGATGGGQFF. The full variable domain, completed from the reference TRBV7-6 and TRBJ2-1 proteins outside the CDR3, reads GAGVSQSPRYKVTKRGQDVALRCDPISGHVSLYWYRQALGQGPEFLTYFNYEAQQDKSGLPNDRFSAERPEGSISTLTIQRTEQRDSAMYRCASSLGATGGGQFFGPGTRLTVL.